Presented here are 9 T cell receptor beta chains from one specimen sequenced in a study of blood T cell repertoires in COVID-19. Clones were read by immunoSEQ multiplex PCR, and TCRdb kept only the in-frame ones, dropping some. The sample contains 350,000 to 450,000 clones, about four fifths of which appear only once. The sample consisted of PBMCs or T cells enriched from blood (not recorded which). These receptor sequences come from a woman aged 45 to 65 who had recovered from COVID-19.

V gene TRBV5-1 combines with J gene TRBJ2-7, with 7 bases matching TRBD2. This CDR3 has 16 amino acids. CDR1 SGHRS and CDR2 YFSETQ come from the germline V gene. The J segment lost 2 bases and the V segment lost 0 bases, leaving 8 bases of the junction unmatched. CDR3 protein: CASSLDGAGVPYEQYF. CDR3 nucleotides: TGCGCCAGCAGCTTGGATGGTGCGGGAGTCCCCTACGAGCAGTACTTC.

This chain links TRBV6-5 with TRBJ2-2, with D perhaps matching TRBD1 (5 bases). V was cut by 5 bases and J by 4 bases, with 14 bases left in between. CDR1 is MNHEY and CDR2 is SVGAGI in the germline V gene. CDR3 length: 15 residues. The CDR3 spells CASSRQSSVTGELFF. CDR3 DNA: TGTGCCAGCAGTAGACAGAGTTCAGTCACCGGGGAGCTGTTTTTT.

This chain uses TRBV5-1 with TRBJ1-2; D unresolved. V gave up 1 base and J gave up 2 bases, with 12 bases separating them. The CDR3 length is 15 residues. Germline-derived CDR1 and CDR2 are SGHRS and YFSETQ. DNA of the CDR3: TGCGCCAGCAGCTTGTCTGGGCTCCTAAACTATGGCTACACCTTC. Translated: CASSLSGLLNYGYTF.

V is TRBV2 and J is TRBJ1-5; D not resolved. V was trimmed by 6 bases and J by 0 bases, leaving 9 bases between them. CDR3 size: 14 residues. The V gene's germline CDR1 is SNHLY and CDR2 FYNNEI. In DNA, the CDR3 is TGTGCCAGCAGCGTCGACTCTAGCAATCAGCCCCAGCATTTT. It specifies CASSVDSSNQPQHF.

The CDR3 region has the DNA TGTGCCAGCAGCTTCGGGCTAGCGATGTACGAGCAGTACTTC. Residues: CASSFGLAMYEQYF. The chain links TRBV5-4 to TRBJ2-7; TRBD2 might be the D (6 bases). CDR1 is SGHNT, CDR2 YYREEE, per germline (reference sequence). The CDR3 contains 14 residues. V was shortened by 2 bases and J by 4 bases, with 13 bases between the two germline ends.

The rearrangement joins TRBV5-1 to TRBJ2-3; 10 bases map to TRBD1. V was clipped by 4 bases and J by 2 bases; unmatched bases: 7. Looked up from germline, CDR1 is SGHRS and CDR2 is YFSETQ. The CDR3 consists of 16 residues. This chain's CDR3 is CASSLGTGAFTDTQYF. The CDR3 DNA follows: TGCGCCAGCAGCCTAGGGACAGGGGCTTTCACAGATACGCAGTATTTT.

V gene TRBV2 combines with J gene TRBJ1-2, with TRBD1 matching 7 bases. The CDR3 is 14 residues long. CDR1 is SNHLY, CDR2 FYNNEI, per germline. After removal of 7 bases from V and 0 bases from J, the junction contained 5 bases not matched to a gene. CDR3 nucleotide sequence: TGTGCCAGCACCGAGGACAGGTCTAACTATGGCTACACCTTC. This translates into CASTEDRSNYGYTF.

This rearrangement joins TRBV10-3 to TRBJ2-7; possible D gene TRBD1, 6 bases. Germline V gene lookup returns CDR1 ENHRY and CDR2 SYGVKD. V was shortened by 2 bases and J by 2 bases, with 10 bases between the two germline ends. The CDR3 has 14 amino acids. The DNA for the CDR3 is TGTGCCATCAGTGAGAGAGGACAGACCTACGAGCAGTACTTC. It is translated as CAISERGQTYEQYF.

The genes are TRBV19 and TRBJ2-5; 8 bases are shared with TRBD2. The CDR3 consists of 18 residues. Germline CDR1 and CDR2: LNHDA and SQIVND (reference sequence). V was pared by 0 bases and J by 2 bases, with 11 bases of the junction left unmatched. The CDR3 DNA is TGTGCCAGTAGTATAGATCTTTTAGCGGGGCTAGTACAAGAGACCCAGTACTTC. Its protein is CASSIDLLAGLVQETQYF.